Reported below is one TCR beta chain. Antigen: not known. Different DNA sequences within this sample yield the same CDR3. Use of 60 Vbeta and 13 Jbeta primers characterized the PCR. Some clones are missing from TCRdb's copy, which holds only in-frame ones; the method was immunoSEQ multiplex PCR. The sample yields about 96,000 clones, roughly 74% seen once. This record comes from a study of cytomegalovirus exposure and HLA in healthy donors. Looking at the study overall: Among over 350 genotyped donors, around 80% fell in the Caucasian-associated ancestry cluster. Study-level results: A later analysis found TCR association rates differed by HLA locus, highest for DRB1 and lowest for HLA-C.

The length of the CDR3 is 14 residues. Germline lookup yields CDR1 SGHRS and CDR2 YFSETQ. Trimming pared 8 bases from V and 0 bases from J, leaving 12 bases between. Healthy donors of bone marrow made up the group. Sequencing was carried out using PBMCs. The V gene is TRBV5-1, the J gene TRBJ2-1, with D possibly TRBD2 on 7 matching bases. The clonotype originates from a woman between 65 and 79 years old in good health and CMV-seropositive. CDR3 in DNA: TGCGCCAGAGAGGGGGGGAGCTCCTACAATGAGCAGTTCTTC. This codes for CAREGGSSYNEQFF.